This TCR beta chain was recorded in a study of T cells in Graves' hyperthyroidism and ophthalmopathy. Study-wide points: Model predictions of ophthalmopathy came a median 6.5 months before onset. In blood, most of the thyroid clonotypes expanded above 0.001 were also present.

What was amplified from RNA transcripts were TCR beta CDR3 regions. First-round RT-PCR targeting the TCR CDR3 was performed with the HTBI primer set. One entry per CDR3 protein results from TCRdb running MiXCR on the multiplex PCR reads. The sample carries under 350,000 distinct CDR3 sequences, around 20% recorded once. Germline V gives CDR1 GTSNPN, CDR2 SVGIG (reference sequence). The CDR3 contains 11 residues. About this clonotype: Its antigen is not identified. This may be a read error, as it is one base from a much larger clone.

The chain combines TRBV30 with TRBJ1-1; maybe TRBD1 (5 bases). The receptor was isolated from a woman between 45 and 60 years old with Graves' hyperthyroidism. Source material: blood. The CDR3 bases are TGTGTCTGCGTCGGGGCTGCTGAAGCTTTCTTT. Amino acids: CVCVGAAEAFF.